The 4 T cell receptor beta chains below come from one sample, sequenced in a study of CD8 T cells in Susac syndrome. Reverse transcription of roughly 0.5 to 1 ug RNA was performed with random hexamers. TCRdb re-derived calls from the immunoSEQ multiplex PCR reads in MiXCR, one entry per CDR3 protein. In the table there are some 47,000 distinct CDR3 sequences, 85% to 95% of which are singletons. Sequencing used CD8+ T cells from PBMCs. The receptors shown here come from a human donor in good health.

The chain combines TRBV9 with TRBJ2-7; D possibly matches TRBD1 or TRBD2 (5 bases each). In germline, CDR1 is SGDLS, CDR2 YYNGEE. This CDR3 has 14 residues. The V end lost 0 bases, the J end lost 2 bases, and 9 bases lay between the germline ends. The CDR3 reads CASSVGGSAYEQYF. For the CDR3, the DNA is TGTGCCAGCAGCGTAGGGGGGAGCGCCTACGAGCAGTACTTC.

V and J are TRBV7-9 and TRBJ1-5; 12 bases fit TRBD1. This CDR3 has 15 amino acids. Germline-derived CDR1 and CDR2 are SEHNR and FQNEAQ (reference sequence). Trimming removed 5 bases from V and 6 bases from J; junction bases left unmatched: 5. CDR3 nucleotide sequence: TGTGCCAGCAGCCGGGGACAGGGGGCTACTCAGCCCCAGCATTTT. Translation gives CASSRGQGATQPQHF.

This clonotype has more than one count but fewer than ten. Sequence at one end of the junction differs from germline and may be a read error. This chain's CDR3 is CSARDVQGTEAFF. The CDR3, as DNA: TGCAGTGCTAGAGATGTGCAGGGCACTGAAGCTTTTTTT. The chain recombines TRBV20-1 with TRBJ1-1; tentatively, D is TRBD1 (5 bases). The CDR3 spans 13 residues. In germline, CDR1 is DFQATT, CDR2 SNEGSKA (reference sequence).

The V gene is TRBV29-1, the J gene TRBJ2-3; no reliable D call. The CDR3 is 13 amino acids. Per germline, CDR1 SQVTM and CDR2 ANQGSEA. Trimming removed 6 bases at V and 2 bases at J, with 12 bases between. CDR3 protein: CSVLLQYTDTQYF. The CDR3 nucleotides are TGCAGCGTGCTCCTTCAGTACACAGATACGCAGTATTTT.